This TCR beta chain was sequenced during a study of human T cells and chemical hapten exposure. TCRdb re-derived calls from the RACE reads in MiXCR, one entry per CDR3 protein. The sample contains about 100,000 distinct CDR3 sequences, roughly 11% of which appear only once. Time point defined: patch test 2, 6 weeks after DPC sensitization. Specified treatment: therapeutic diphenylcyclopropenone sensitization with weekly scalp DPC. This clonotype was found many times. The TCR was taken from a woman aged 35 to 49 with alopecia areata. Some clones in this sample may be carry-over from other donors' samples. The sample was whole blood, taken in connection with sensitization to the hapten diphenylcyclopropenone (DPC).

CDR3 nucleotide sequence: TGTGCCACCAGCGGACAAAGCAATCAGCCCCAGCATTTT. Its protein product is CATSGQSNQPQHF. The chain uses TRBV24-1 and TRBJ1-5, with D perhaps matching TRBD1 (5 bases). V was pared by 7 bases and J by 1 base, with 7 bases between. The V gene's germline CDR1 is KGHDR and CDR2 SFDVKD. The CDR3 is made up of 13 amino acids.